The source of this T cell receptor beta chain is a study of shared clonotypes between healthy human individuals. An assay was performed, and its level was deep. Original processing methods: Owing to the provision of junction-only sequences devoid of quality scores by immunoSEQ, filtering differed. Libraries were prepared by immunoSEQ multiplex PCR; TCRdb keeps only in-frame clonotypes and omits some of them. V and J calls and clone size come straight from that table; D and trimming were deduced from the DNA. The profile shows about half a million clones, 70% to 85% of them singletons. With unsorted samples, genomic DNA was obtained from 89 million or so PBMCs. This clone appeared a few times. The sequence came from a middle-aged woman in good health. Some clones in this sample may be carry-over from other donors' samples. Sequenced sample: PBMCs.

The CDR3 sequence is CASSNGGRVMNEQYF. The CDR3 DNA reads TGTGCCAGCTCAAACGGCGGGAGGGTAATGAACGAGCAGTACTTC. This chain joins TRBV2 and TRBJ2-7, with TRBD2 matching over 9 bases. This CDR3 comprises 15 residues. The germline gives CDR1 SNHLY, CDR2 FYNNEI. V shed 8 bases, J shed 5 bases, and the junction held 13 bases outside the gene matches.